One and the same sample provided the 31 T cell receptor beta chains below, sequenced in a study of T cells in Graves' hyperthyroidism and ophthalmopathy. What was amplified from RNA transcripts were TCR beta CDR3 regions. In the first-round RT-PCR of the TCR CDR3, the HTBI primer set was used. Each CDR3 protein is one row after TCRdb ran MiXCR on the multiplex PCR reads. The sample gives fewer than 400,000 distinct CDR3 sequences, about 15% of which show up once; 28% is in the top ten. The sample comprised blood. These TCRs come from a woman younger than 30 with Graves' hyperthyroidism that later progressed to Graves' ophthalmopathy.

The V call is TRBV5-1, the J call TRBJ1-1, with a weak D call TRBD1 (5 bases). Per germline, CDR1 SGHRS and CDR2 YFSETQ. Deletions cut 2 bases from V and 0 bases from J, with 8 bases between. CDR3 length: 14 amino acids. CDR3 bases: TGCGCCAGCAGCTTTGGGACGGTGAACACTGAAGCTTTCTTT. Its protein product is CASSFGTVNTEAFF.

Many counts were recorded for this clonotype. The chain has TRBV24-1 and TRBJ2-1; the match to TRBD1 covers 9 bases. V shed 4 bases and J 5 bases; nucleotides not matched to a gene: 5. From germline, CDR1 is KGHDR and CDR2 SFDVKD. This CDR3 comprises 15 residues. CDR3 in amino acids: CATSDPGQGDNEQFF. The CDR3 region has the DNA TGTGCCACCAGTGACCCGGGACAGGGAGACAATGAGCAGTTCTTC.

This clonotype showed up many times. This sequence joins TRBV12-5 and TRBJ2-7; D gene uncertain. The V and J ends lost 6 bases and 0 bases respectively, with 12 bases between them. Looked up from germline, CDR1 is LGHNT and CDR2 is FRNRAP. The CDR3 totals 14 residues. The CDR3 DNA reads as TGTGCTAGTGGCACCCCCGGGTTCTCCTACGAGCAGTACTTC. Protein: CASGTPGFSYEQYF.

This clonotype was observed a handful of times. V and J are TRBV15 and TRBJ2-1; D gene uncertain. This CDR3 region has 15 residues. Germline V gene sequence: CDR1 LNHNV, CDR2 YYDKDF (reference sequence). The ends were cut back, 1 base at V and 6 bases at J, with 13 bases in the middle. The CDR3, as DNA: TGTGCCACCAGCAGAGGTCGGCTAGAGGTCAATGAGCAGTTCTTC. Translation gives CATSRGRLEVNEQFF.

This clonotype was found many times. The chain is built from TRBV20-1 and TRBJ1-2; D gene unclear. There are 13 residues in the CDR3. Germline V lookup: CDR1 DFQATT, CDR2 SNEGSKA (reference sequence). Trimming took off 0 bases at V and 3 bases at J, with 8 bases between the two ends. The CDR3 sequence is CSARDTEDYGYTF. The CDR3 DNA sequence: TGCAGTGCTAGAGATACCGAGGACTATGGCTACACCTTC.

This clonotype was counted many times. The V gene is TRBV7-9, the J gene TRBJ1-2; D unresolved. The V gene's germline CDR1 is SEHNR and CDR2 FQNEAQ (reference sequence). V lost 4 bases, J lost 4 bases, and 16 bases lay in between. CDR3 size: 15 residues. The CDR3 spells CASSSFEGDSYGYTF. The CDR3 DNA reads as TGTGCCAGCAGCTCCTTCGAGGGCGATTCCTATGGCTACACCTTC.

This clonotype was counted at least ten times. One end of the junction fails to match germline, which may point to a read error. This CDR3 is CASSYSHEQYF. In nucleotides, the CDR3 is TGTGCCAGCAGTTACTCCCACGAGCAGTACTTC. V is TRBV6-2 or TRBV6-3 and J is TRBJ2-7, with D unresolved. Germline CDR1 and CDR2: MNHEY and SVGEGT. This CDR3 has 11 amino acids.

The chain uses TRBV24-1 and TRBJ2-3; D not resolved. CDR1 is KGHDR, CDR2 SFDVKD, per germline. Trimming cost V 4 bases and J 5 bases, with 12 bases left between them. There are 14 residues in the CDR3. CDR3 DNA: TGTGCCACCAGTGACTCAGTCGCCAGAGATACGCAGTATTTT. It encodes CATSDSVARDTQYF.

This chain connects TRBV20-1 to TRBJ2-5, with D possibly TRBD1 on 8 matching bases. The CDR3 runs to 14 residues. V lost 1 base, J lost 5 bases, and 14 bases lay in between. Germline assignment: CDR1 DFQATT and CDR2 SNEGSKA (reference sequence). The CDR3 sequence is CSARATGGGETQYF. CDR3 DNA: TGCAGTGCTAGAGCCACAGGGGGGGGGGAGACCCAGTACTTC.

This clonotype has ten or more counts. The CDR3 here is CASRGGDRSSGGYTF. The CDR3 DNA sequence: TGTGCCAGCAGGGGGGGCGATCGGTCCTCGGGTGGCTACACCTTC. The V call is TRBV2, the J call TRBJ1-2; tentative D call: TRBD1 (6 bases). This CDR3 has 15 amino acids. V lost 6 bases to trimming and J lost 7 bases, with 21 bases between them. The germline CDR1 and CDR2 sequences are SNHLY and FYNNEI.

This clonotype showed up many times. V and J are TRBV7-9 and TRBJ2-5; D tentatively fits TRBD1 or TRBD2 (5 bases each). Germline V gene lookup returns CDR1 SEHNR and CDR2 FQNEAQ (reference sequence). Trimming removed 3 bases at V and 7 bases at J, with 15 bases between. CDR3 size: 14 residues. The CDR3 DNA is TGTGCCAGCAGCTTGCCAGGGCCTAGCAGGACCCAGTACTTC. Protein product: CASSLPGPSRTQYF.

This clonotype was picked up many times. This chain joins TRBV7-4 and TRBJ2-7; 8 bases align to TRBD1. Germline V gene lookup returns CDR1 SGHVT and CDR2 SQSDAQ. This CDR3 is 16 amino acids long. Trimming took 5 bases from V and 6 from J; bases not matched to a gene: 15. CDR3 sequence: CASSQALRQGLSEQYF. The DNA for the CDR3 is TGTGCCAGCAGCCAAGCCCTTCGACAGGGGCTGAGCGAGCAGTACTTC.

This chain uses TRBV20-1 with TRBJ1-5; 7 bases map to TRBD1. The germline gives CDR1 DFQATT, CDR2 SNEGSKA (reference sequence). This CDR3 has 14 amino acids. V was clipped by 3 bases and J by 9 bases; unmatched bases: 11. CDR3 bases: TGCAGTGCTAGTAAGGGGACAGACAGTGGGCCCCAGCATTTT. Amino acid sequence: CSASKGTDSGPQHF.

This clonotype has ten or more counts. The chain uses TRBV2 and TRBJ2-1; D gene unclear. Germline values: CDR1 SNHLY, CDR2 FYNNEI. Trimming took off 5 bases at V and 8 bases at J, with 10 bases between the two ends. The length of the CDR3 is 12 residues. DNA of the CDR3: TGTGCCAGCAGTCCTAGGTACGATGAGCAGTTCTTC. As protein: CASSPRYDEQFF.

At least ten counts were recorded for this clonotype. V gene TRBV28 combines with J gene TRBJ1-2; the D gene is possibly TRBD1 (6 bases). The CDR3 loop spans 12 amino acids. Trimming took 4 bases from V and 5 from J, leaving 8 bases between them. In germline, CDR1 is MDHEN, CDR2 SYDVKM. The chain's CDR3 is CASSSDRYGYTF. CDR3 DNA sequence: TGTGCCAGCAGTTCCGACAGGTATGGCTACACCTTC.

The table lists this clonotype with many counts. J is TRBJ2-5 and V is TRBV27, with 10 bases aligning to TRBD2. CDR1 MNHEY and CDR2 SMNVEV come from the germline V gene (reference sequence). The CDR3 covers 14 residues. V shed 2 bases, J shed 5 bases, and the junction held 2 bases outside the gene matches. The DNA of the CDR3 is TGTGCCAGCAGTTTAAGCGGGAGGGTTGAGACCCAGTACTTC. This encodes CASSLSGRVETQYF.

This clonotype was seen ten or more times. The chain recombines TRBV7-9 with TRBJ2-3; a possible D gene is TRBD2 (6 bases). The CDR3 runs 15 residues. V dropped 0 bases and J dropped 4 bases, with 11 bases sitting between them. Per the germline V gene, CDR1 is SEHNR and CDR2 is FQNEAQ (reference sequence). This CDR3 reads CASSLARERADTQYF. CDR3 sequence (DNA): TGTGCCAGCAGCTTAGCCCGGGAGAGGGCAGATACGCAGTATTTT.

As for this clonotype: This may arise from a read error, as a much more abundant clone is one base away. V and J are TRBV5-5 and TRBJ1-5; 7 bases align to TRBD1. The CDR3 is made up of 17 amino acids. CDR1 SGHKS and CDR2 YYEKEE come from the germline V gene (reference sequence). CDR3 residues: CASSLTAGGISNKPQHF. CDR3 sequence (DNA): TGTGCCAGCAGCTTAACGGCAGGGGGTATTAGCAATAAGCCCCAGCATTTT.

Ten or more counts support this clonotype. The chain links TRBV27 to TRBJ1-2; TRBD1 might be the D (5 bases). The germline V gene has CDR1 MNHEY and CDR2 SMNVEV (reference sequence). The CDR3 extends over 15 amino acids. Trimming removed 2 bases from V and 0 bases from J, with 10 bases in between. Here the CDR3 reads CASSLGRTTNYGYTF. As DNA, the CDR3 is TGTGCCAGCAGTTTAGGCAGGACAACTAACTATGGCTACACCTTC.

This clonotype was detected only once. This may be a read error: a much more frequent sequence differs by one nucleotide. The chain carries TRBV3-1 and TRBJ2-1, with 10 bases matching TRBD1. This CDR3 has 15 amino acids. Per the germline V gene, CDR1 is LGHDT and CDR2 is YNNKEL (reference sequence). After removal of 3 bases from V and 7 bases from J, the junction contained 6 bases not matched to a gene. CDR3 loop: CASSQGQGITNEQFF. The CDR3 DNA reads TGTGCCAGCAGCCAGGGACAGGGGATAACGAATGAGCAGTTCTTC.

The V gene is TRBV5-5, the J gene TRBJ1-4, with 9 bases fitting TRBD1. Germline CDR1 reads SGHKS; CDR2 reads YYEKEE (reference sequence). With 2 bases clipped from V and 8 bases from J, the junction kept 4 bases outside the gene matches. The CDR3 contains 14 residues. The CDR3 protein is CASSFTGGLEKLFF. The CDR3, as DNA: TGTGCCAGCAGCTTTACAGGGGGCTTAGAAAAACTGTTTTTT.

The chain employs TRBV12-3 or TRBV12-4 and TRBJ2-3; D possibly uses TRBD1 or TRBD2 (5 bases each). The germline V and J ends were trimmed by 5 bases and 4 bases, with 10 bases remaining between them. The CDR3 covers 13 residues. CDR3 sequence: CASSGLGADTQYF. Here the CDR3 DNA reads TGTGCCAGCAGTGGGTTGGGGGCAGATACGCAGTATTTT.

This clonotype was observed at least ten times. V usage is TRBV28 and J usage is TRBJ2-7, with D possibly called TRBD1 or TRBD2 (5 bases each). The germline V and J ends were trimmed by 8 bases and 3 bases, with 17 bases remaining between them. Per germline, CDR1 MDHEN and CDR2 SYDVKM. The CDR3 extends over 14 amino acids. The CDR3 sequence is CASSNRDRHYEQYF. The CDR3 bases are TGTGCCAGCTCCAACCGGGACCGTCACTACGAGCAGTACTTC. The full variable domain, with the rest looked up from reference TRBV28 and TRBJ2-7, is DVKVTQSSRYLVKRTGEKVFLECVQDMDHENMFWYRQDPGLGLRLIYFSYDVKMKEKGDIPEGYSVSREKKERFSLILESASTNQTSMYLCASSNRDRHYEQYFGPGTRLTVT.

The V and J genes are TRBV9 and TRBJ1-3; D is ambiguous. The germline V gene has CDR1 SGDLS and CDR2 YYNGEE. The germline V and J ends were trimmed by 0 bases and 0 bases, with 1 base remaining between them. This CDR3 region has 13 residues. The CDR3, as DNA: TGTGCCAGCAGCGTAGGCTCTGGAAACACCATATATTTT. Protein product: CASSVGSGNTIYF.

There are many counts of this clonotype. The CDR3 reads CASSFTTSGAGEQYF. CDR3 DNA: TGTGCCAGCAGCTTCACCACTAGCGGGGCGGGGGAGCAGTACTTC. The chain links TRBV7-8 to TRBJ2-7; the match to TRBD2 covers 10 bases. Trimming removed 3 bases from V and 7 bases from J; junction bases left unmatched: 9. Germline CDR1 is SGHVS and CDR2 is FQNEAQ. The CDR3 contains 15 residues.

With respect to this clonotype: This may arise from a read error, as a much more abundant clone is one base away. The CDR3 nucleotides are TGTGCCAGCAGCCCCCGGGACGAGCGAGGACCCCTCCACTTT. Protein sequence: CASSPRDERGPLHF. This rearrangement joins TRBV11-2 to TRBJ1-6, with TRBD1 as a possible D gene (5 bases). From germline, CDR1 is SGHAT and CDR2 FQNNGV. Trimming shortened V by 5 bases and J by 12 bases, and 17 bases separated the two germline ends. The CDR3 extends over 14 amino acids.

CDR3 in amino acids: CASSSADFWDNEQFF. The DNA for the CDR3 is TGTGCCAGCAGCTCGGCGGACTTCTGGGACAATGAGCAGTTCTTC. The rearrangement uses TRBV7-9 and TRBJ2-1; possible D gene TRBD2, 5 bases. Germline CDR1 SEHNR, CDR2 FQNEAQ (reference sequence). V was trimmed by 4 bases and J by 5 bases, leaving 15 bases between them. This CDR3 spans 15 amino acids.

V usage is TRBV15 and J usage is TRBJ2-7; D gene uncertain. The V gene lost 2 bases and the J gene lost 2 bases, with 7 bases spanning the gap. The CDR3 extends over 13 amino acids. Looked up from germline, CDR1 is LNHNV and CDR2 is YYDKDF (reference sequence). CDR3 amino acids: CATSRSRTYEQYF. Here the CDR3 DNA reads TGTGCCACCAGCAGAAGCAGAACCTACGAGCAGTACTTC.

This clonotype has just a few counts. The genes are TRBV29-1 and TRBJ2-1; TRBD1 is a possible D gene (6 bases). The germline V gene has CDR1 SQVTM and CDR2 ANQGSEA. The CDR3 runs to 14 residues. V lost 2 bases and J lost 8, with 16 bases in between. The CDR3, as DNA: TGCAGCGTTGAACAGGGCAGGCCAGGGGATGAGCAGTTCTTC. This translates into CSVEQGRPGDEQFF.

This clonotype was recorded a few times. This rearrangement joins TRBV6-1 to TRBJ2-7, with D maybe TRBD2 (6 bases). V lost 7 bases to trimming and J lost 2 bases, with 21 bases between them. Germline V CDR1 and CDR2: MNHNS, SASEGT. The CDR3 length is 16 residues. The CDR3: CASTERGYSGAYEQYF. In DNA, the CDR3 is TGTGCCAGCACCGAACGGGGATATAGCGGAGCCTACGAGCAGTACTTC.

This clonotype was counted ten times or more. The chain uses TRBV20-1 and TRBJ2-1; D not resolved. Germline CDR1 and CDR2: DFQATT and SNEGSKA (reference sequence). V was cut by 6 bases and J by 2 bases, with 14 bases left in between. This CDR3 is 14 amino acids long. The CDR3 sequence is CSASQVGTYNEQFF. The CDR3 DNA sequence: TGCAGTGCCAGCCAAGTGGGCACCTACAATGAGCAGTTCTTC.